This T cell receptor (beta chain) derives from a study of blood T cell repertoires in COVID-19. Across the whole study: Acute and convalescent COVID-19 specimens originated in the United States, Italy and Spain. T cells, B-cell-depleted T cells, or PBMCs provided the cDNA or gDNA that served as material.

Per the original data handling: Scientists estimated how many nucleated cells there were by amplifying reference gene primers. The method was immunoSEQ multiplex PCR; TCRdb's version includes in-frame clones alone and lacks a portion of them. That table is the source of V, J and clone size, and D and trimming were worked out from the DNA. This sample has 300,000 to 400,000 clones, with about 90% found just once. Germline V lookup: CDR1 MNHEY, CDR2 SMNVEV (reference sequence). The CDR3 consists of 14 residues. Trimming took off 2 bases at V and 3 bases at J, with 10 bases between the two ends. Seattle patients were enrolled while actively infected and followed longitudinally. This clone has ten or more counts.

The clonotype comes from a woman in her fifties or sixties with COVID-19, enrolled during active disease. Material for sequencing was peripheral blood. V and J are TRBV27 and TRBJ1-1; D remains unclear. The CDR3 here is CASSLSILDTEAFF. The CDR3 DNA follows: TGTGCCAGCAGTTTAAGTATACTCGACACTGAAGCTTTCTTT.